This T cell receptor beta chain came from a study of response to subunit inactivated influenza vaccine. Points from the study as a whole: Each seasonal influenza vaccination, the authors suggested, recruits few new T cells.

TCRdb called the RT-PCR reads again in MiXCR, with one record for every CDR3 protein. The repertoire holds around 750,000 distinct CDR3 sequences, with around 20% as singletons. This clonotype was found many times. The antigen is undetermined. The receptor's source is a man aged 45-65 years who received an inactivated influenza vaccine. The source was PBMCs from blood, collected more than 4 days after vaccination.

The CDR3 protein is CASSGPTSGANVLTF. The DNA of the CDR3 is TGTGCCAGCAGTGGACCGACTAGCGGGGCCAACGTCCTGACTTTC. The chain uses TRBV2 and TRBJ2-6; 7 bases match TRBD2. The trim removed 4 bases at V and 4 bases at J, leaving 4 bases unmatched. The CDR3 extends over 15 amino acids. Per germline, CDR1 SNHLY and CDR2 FYNNEI.